The rows below give T cell receptor beta chains drawn from one sample of a study of radiotherapy plus CTLA-4 blockade in lung cancer. Generated by immunoSEQ multiplex PCR, the TCRdb table keeps only in-frame clones and is missing some. In the table there are about 68,000 clones, roughly 85% of which are singletons. The specimen was peripheral blood, collected from a patient treated with radiotherapy plus ipilimumab. Receptors were obtained from a human donor with non-small cell lung cancer who had a complete response to radiotherapy plus ipilimumab. Both conserved end residues are part of each CDR3. Each record gives: clone size, D gene, J gene, V gene, CDR3 protein, CDR3 DNA. D genes are given only for firm matches. Rows may omit the clone size; those that give it use once, few, many or a size class.

. | TRBD1 | TRBJ1-5 | TRBV7-2 | CASSQGQGTQPQHF | TGTGCCAGCAGCCAGGGACAGGGGACTCAGCCCCAGCATTTT
. | . | TRBJ1-2 | TRBV6-6 | CASSYRSDIYGYTF | TGTGCCAGCAGTTACCGGTCGGACATTTATGGCTACACCTTC
few | TRBD1 | TRBJ2-7 | TRBV7-9 | CASSGQGPSGEQYF | TGTGCCAGCAGCGGACAGGGGCCATCGGGGGAGCAGTACTTC
. | . | TRBJ1-3 | TRBV18 | CASSQGSSGNTIYF | TGTGCCAGCTCACAGGGGAGCTCTGGAAACACCATATATTTT
. | . | TRBJ1-5 | TRBV25-1 | CASSENDSNQPQHF | TGTGCCAGCAGTGAGAACGATAGCAATCAGCCCCAGCATTTT
. | TRBD1 | TRBJ2-1 | TRBV19 | CASSMLGTGNNEQFF | TGTGCCAGTAGTATGCTCGGGACAGGGAACAATGAGCAGTTCTTC
. | TRBD1 | TRBJ1-3 | TRBV30 | CAWTTGGRNTIYF | TGTGCCTGGACTACAGGGGGCAGAAACACCATATATTTT
. | TRBD1 | TRBJ1-4 | TRBV5-4 | CASSLGAGTATTNEKLFF | TGTGCCAGCAGCTTGGGCGCAGGGACAGCTACAACTAATGAAAAACTGTTTTTT
. | . | TRBJ2-1 | TRBV14 | CASSRTQGHSEQFF | TGTGCCAGCAGCCGAACACAGGGTCACAGTGAGCAGTTCTTC
few | . | TRBJ1-2 | TRBV6-5 | CASSYRPGSNYGYTF | TGTGCCAGCAGTTACCGCCCAGGGTCTAACTATGGCTACACCTTC
once | . | TRBJ2-7 | TRBV5-4 | CASSLGQSSYEQYF | TGTGCCAGCAGCTTGGGACAGAGTAGCTACGAGCAGTACTTC
. | . | TRBJ1-1 | TRBV30 | CAWNLGQNTEAFF | TGTGCCTGGAACCTCGGACAAAACACTGAAGCTTTCTTT
. | . | TRBJ1-1 | TRBV28 | CASSPGTEAFF | TGTGCCAGCAGTCCAGGCACTGAAGCTTTCTTT
. | TRBD1 | TRBJ1-2 | TRBV29-1 | CSVARPKQGVYGYTF | TGCAGCGTTGCCCGCCCCAAACAGGGGGTCTATGGCTACACCTTC
many | TRBD2 | TRBJ2-7 | TRBV11-2 | CASSLASGGSYEQYF | TGTGCCAGCAGCTTAGCTAGCGGGGGGTCTTACGAGCAGTACTTC
. | TRBD1 | TRBJ1-3 | TRBV5-1 | CASSLAGTGLGNTIYF | TGCGCCAGCAGCCTCGCCGGGACAGGGTTAGGAAACACCATATATTTT
. | TRBD1 | TRBJ2-1 | TRBV7-9 | CASSLRTTGDNEQFF | TGTGCCAGCAGCTTACGGACCACAGGGGACAATGAGCAGTTCTTC
few | . | TRBJ1-3 | TRBV28 | CASSVSGNTIYF | TGTGCCAGCTCCGTCTCTGGAAACACCATATATTTT
few | TRBD1 | TRBJ1-2 | TRBV6-5 | CASSYNAGGSYGYTF | TGTGCCAGCAGTTACAATGCAGGGGGCAGCTATGGCTACACCTTC
. | TRBD2 | TRBJ2-1 | TRBV19 | CASSLRGGSYGNEQFF | TGTGCCAGTAGTCTGAGAGGCGGGAGCTACGGGAATGAGCAGTTCTTC
once | . | TRBJ1-1 | TRBV23-1 | CASSQLTITGPSTEAFF | TGCGCCAGCAGTCAATTGACGATAACTGGACCGAGCACTGAAGCTTTCTTT
few | . | TRBJ1-5 | TRBV4-3 | CASSQEWGLSNQPQHF | TGCGCCAGCAGCCAAGAGTGGGGATTAAGCAATCAGCCCCAGCATTTT
few | . | TRBJ1-1 | TRBV2 | CASSATMNTEAFF | TGTGCCAGCAGTGCCACTATGAACACTGAAGCTTTCTTT
. | . | TRBJ2-7 | TRBV5-8 | CASRQGPGAHTYEQYF | TGTGCCAGCAGACAGGGGCCGGGGGCCCATACCTACGAGCAGTACTTC
. | . | TRBJ1-2 | TRBV30 | CAYQSLAYYGYTF | TGTGCCTATCAGTCGTTGGCCTACTATGGCTACACCTTC
. | TRBD1 | TRBJ1-5 | TRBV27 | CASSLRSRDRGNQPQHF | TGTGCCAGCAGTTTAAGATCTCGGGACAGGGGGAATCAGCCCCAGCATTTT
once | . | TRBJ2-5 | TRBV6-5 | CASSYSIGGFGETQYF | TGTGCCAGCAGTTACTCGATAGGGGGGTTCGGAGAGACCCAGTACTTC
. | . | TRBJ2-1 | TRBV4-3 | CASSQEKASYNEQFF | TGCGCCAGCAGCCAAGAAAAGGCGTCCTACAATGAGCAGTTCTTC
. | . | TRBJ1-2 | TRBV7-9 | CASSLRGAPYGYTF | TGTGCCAGCAGCTTACGGGGGGCCCCCTATGGCTACACCTTC
. | . | TRBJ1-1 | TRBV5-6 | CASSFWGRVMNTEAFF | TGTGCCAGCAGCTTCTGGGGGCGCGTGATGAACACTGAAGCTTTCTTT
few | TRBD1 | TRBJ1-2 | TRBV28 | CASSSTGEEGYGYTF | TGTGCCAGCAGCTCCACAGGGGAGGAGGGCTATGGCTACACCTTC
. | . | TRBJ2-3 | TRBV5-1 | CASGPGGGTDTQYF | TGCGCCAGCGGCCCGGGGGGCGGCACAGATACGCAGTATTTT
. | TRBD2 | TRBJ2-3 | TRBV4-1 | CASSQELAGGTDTQYF | TGCGCCAGCAGCCAGGAACTAGCGGGGGGCACAGATACGCAGTATTTT
. | TRBD2 | TRBJ2-1 | TRBV4-1 | CASSPPGTNREQFF | TGCGCCAGCAGCCCTCCCGGGACTAATAGGGAGCAGTTCTTC
. | TRBD2 | TRBJ2-7 | TRBV9 | CASSVGGTSGFYEQYF | TGTGCCAGCAGCGTAGGGGGGACTAGCGGATTTTACGAGCAGTACTTC
once | . | TRBJ2-2 | TRBV28 | CASSYSGTPNTGELFF | TGTGCCAGCAGCTACTCCGGGACACCCAACACCGGGGAGCTGTTTTTT
. | TRBD1 | TRBJ1-2 | TRBV6-1 | CASSPGQGAGYTF | TGTGCCAGCAGCCCAGGACAGGGGGCTGGCTACACCTTC
. | TRBD2 | TRBJ2-1 | TRBV6-6 | CASTQRGGILYNEQFF | TGTGCCAGCACACAGCGGGGGGGCATCTTGTACAATGAGCAGTTCTTC
. | . | TRBJ1-5 | TRBV28 | CASIMGNQPQHF | TGTGCCAGTATTATGGGGAATCAGCCCCAGCATTTT
. | . | TRBJ1-1 | TRBV5-1 | CASSLVGRGTEAFF | TGCGCCAGCAGCTTGGTGGGCAGGGGCACTGAAGCTTTCTTT
. | . | TRBJ2-7 | TRBV18 | CASSPQGTYEQYF | TGTGCCAGCTCACCGCAGGGGACTTACGAGCAGTACTTC
. | . | TRBJ1-2 | TRBV29-1 | CSVVGSREDGYTF | TGCAGCGTTGTGGGTTCCAGGGAGGATGGCTACACCTTC
. | TRBD1 | TRBJ2-3 | TRBV7-2 | CASSWDRGADTQYF | TGTGCCAGCAGCTGGGACAGGGGTGCAGATACGCAGTATTTT
. | TRBD2 | TRBJ2-1 | TRBV10-2 | CASSVPSGNEQFF | TGCGCCAGCAGTGTCCCTAGCGGGAATGAGCAGTTCTTC
. | TRBD1 | TRBJ2-5 | TRBV2 | CASSEGQGEETQYF | TGTGCCAGCAGTGAGGGACAGGGGGAGGAGACCCAGTACTTC
. | . | TRBJ1-1 | TRBV11-2 | CASSLALGVEAFF | TGTGCCAGCAGCTTGGCCCTAGGTGTAGAAGCTTTCTTT
. | . | TRBJ2-2 | TRBV25-1 | CASSELSGNTGELFF | TGTGCCAGCAGTGAATTGAGTGGGAACACCGGGGAGCTGTTTTTT
once | . | TRBJ2-5 | TRBV9 | CASSAAGQGLRETQYF | TGTGCCAGCAGTGCGGCGGGGCAGGGGCTTAGAGAGACCCAGTACTTC
medium-sized | TRBD1 | TRBJ1-1 | TRBV7-9 | CASSLGQLNTEAFF | TGTGCCAGCAGCTTGGGACAGCTTAACACTGAAGCTTTCTTT
. | . | TRBJ1-5 | TRBV6-1 | CASRVSTNQPQHF | TGTGCCAGCCGCGTTTCTACCAATCAGCCCCAGCATTTT
. | . | TRBJ1-4 | TRBV5-1 | CASSLEVPNEKLFF | TGCGCCAGCAGCTTGGAAGTCCCTAATGAAAAACTGTTTTTT
. | . | TRBJ2-3 | TRBV29-1 | CSGRGILDTQYF | TGCAGCGGCCGAGGGATTCTAGATACGCAGTATTTT
. | . | TRBJ1-2 | TRBV30 | CAWKGPTRGYTF | TGTGCCTGGAAGGGCCCAACGAGAGGCTACACCTTC
few | . | TRBJ2-7 | TRBV5-1 | CASREQVGSQSSYEQYF | TGCGCCAGCAGAGAGCAGGTCGGCTCTCAGAGCTCCTACGAGCAGTACTTC
. | . | TRBJ1-1 | TRBV5-6 | CASSLVRGGTEAFF | TGTGCCAGCAGCTTGGTACGCGGGGGGACTGAAGCTTTCTTT
. | . | TRBJ1-3 | TRBV15 | CATSRKIGLDSHSGNTIYF | TGTGCCACCAGCAGAAAAATCGGACTGGACAGCCACTCTGGAAACACCATATATTTT